Presented here are 30 T cell receptor beta chains from one specimen sequenced in a study of T cell responses to AZD1222 COVID-19 vaccine. Profiling relied on immunoSEQ multiplex PCR, and the TCRdb table lists in-frame clones only, not all of them. The profile covers about 120,000 clones, with roughly 90% appearing a single time and around 8% taken by the ten largest. The sequenced sample was peripheral blood, obtained on day 0 of AZD1222 vaccination. The receptors were gathered from an adult in good health.

The gene calls are TRBV4-1 and TRBJ1-3, with TRBD1 matching 9 bases. V lost 6 bases and J lost 4; bases outside the gene matches: 10. Germline V gene lookup returns CDR1 MGHRA and CDR2 YSYEKL. This CDR3 comprises 16 residues. The CDR3: CASSPGTGSSGNTIYF. In DNA form, the CDR3 reads TGCGCCAGCAGTCCCGGGACAGGGTCCTCGGGAAACACCATATATTTT.

This chain connects TRBV6-5 to TRBJ1-3; D uncertain. This CDR3 region has 12 residues. CDR1 is MNHEY, CDR2 SVGAGI, per germline. V lost 0 bases and J 8 bases, leaving 5 bases between the germline ends. The CDR3 DNA reads as TGTGCCAGCAGTTACTCTAAGGACACCATATATTTT. It specifies CASSYSKDTIYF.

CDR3 coding DNA: TGTGCCAGCAGTTGGGGTGGCGGGTCCTACGAGCAGTACTTC. This encodes CASSWGGGSYEQYF. The V call is TRBV6-5, the J call TRBJ2-7; a weak D match, TRBD2 (5 bases). The germline gives CDR1 MNHEY, CDR2 SVGAGI. The CDR3 extends over 14 amino acids. V lost 4 bases to trimming and J lost 1 base, with 11 bases between them.

The V gene is TRBV29-1, the J gene TRBJ2-1; 7 nucleotides agree with TRBD2. Per the germline V gene, CDR1 is SQVTM and CDR2 is ANQGSEA. The CDR3 sequence is 13 residues long. V shed 8 bases and J 0 bases; nucleotides not matched to a gene: 4. The CDR3 is CSFRDYSYNEQFF. The CDR3 DNA reads TGCAGCTTCCGGGACTACTCCTACAATGAGCAGTTCTTC.

The chain uses TRBV30 and TRBJ2-7; D may be TRBD2 (6 bases). The length of the CDR3 is 14 residues. V lost 0 bases, J lost 2 bases, and 11 bases lay in between. Germline V gives CDR1 GTSNPN, CDR2 SVGIG (reference sequence). This CDR3 is CAWSVAGSTYEQYF. The CDR3 nucleotides are TGTGCCTGGAGTGTAGCGGGCAGTACCTACGAGCAGTACTTC.

With regard to this clone: The sample carries other DNA sequences with the same CDR3. V and J are TRBV18 and TRBJ1-5, with TRBD1 identical over 7 bases. The CDR3 is made up of 14 amino acids. V trimming: 3 bases; J trimming: 4 bases; junction bases outside the gene matches: 3. Germline V gene lookup returns CDR1 KGHSH and CDR2 LQKENI. The CDR3 DNA follows: TGTGCCAGCTCACCGGGACAGCCTAATCAGCCCCAGCATTTT. Translated, it gives CASSPGQPNQPQHF.

CDR3 sequence: CASSLRTGGNEQFF. CDR3 sequence (DNA): TGTGCCAGCAGCCTAAGGACAGGAGGGAATGAGCAGTTCTTC. The chain joins TRBV13 to TRBJ2-1, with TRBD1 as a possible D gene (7 bases). The V gene lost 5 bases and the J gene lost 7 bases, with 15 bases spanning the gap. Per the germline V gene, CDR1 is PRHDT and CDR2 is FYEKMQ (reference sequence). CDR3 length: 14 amino acids.

This chain joins TRBV5-1 and TRBJ1-3; 7 nucleotides align to TRBD1. The germline gives CDR1 SGHRS, CDR2 YFSETQ. V lost 0 bases, J lost 3 bases, and 3 bases stayed unmatched. This CDR3 region has 15 residues. CDR3 residues: CASSLVAGGGNTIYF. In DNA, the CDR3 is TGCGCCAGCAGCTTGGTGGCAGGGGGTGGAAACACCATATATTTT.

J is TRBJ2-5 and V is TRBV28; D is ambiguous. The germline CDR1 and CDR2 sequences are MDHEN and SYDVKM. The CDR3 has 13 residues. V lost 3 bases and J 5 bases, leaving 10 bases between the germline ends. The DNA of the CDR3 is TGTGCCAGCAGTTTCGGTTCGGTGGAGACCCAGTACTTC. As protein: CASSFGSVETQYF.

The chain has TRBV19 and TRBJ2-5, with 13 bases matching TRBD2. The V and J ends lost 5 bases and 5 bases, in that order; junction bases with no gene match: 5. The germline V gene encodes CDR1 LNHDA and CDR2 SQIVND (reference sequence). This CDR3 is 15 amino acids long. The CDR3 region is CASSVTSGGRETQYF. CDR3 coding DNA: TGTGCCAGTAGTGTGACTAGCGGGGGGCGGGAGACCCAGTACTTC. The full variable domain, with the rest looked up from reference TRBV19 and TRBJ2-5, is DGGITQSPKYLFRKEGQNVTLSCEQNLNHDAMYWYRQDPGQGLRLIYYSQIVNDFQKGDIAEGYSVSREKKESFPLTVTSAQKNPTAFYLCASSVTSGGRETQYFGPGTRLLVL.

The chain links TRBV7-9 to TRBJ1-2; 9 bases map to TRBD1. Germline lookup yields CDR1 SEHNR and CDR2 FQNEAQ (reference sequence). The CDR3 spans 17 residues. Germline trimming cut 4 bases from V and 0 bases from J; bases unmatched to any gene: 9. The CDR3 loop reads CASSSSGTGLPNYGYTF. In DNA, the CDR3 is TGTGCCAGCAGCTCCTCCGGGACAGGGTTGCCTAACTATGGCTACACCTTC.

The J gene is TRBJ2-4, the V gene TRBV7-6; TRBD1 agrees at 8 bases. The CDR3 loop spans 15 amino acids. V was pared by 4 bases and J by 5 bases, with 7 bases of the junction left unmatched. The germline V gene has CDR1 SGHVS and CDR2 FNYEAQ. The CDR3 sequence is CASSSTTGAQNIQYF. CDR3 coding DNA: TGTGCCAGCAGCTCCACGACAGGGGCGCAAAACATTCAGTACTTC.

V gene TRBV6-6 combines with J gene TRBJ1-6, with D unresolved. With 6 bases removed from V and 1 base from J, the gap between germline ends came to 10 bases. There are 15 residues in the CDR3. Germline CDR1 is MNHNY and CDR2 is SVGAGI (reference sequence). The CDR3 region has the DNA TGTGCCAGCAGAGCCCCGGGGTCCTATAATTCACCCCTCCACTTT. Encoded protein: CASRAPGSYNSPLHF.

The chain has TRBV19 and TRBJ1-1, with 9 bases matching TRBD1. Germline CDR1 reads LNHDA; CDR2 reads SQIVND (reference sequence). There are 16 residues in the CDR3. V shed 1 base, J shed 1 base, and the junction held 4 bases outside the gene matches. CDR3 residues: CASSIAPGQGNTEAFF. Written as DNA, the CDR3 is TGTGCCAGTAGTATAGCCCCGGGACAGGGGAACACTGAAGCTTTCTTT.

The rearrangement links TRBV19 to TRBJ2-2; D is ambiguous. CDR3 length equals 12 residues. Germline V gene sequence: CDR1 LNHDA, CDR2 SQIVND (reference sequence). V was cut by 7 bases and J by 6 bases, with 9 bases left in between. The CDR3 loop reads CASTPPAGELFF. CDR3 nucleotides: TGTGCCAGTACCCCGCCAGCCGGGGAGCTGTTTTTT.

CDR3 sequence reads: CASSHPQGSPLHF. The CDR3 DNA sequence: TGTGCCAGCAGCCATCCACAGGGATCACCCCTCCACTTT. V is TRBV3-1 (or the pseudogene TRBV3-2) and J is TRBJ1-6; tentative D call: TRBD1 (6 bases). V dropped 3 bases and J dropped 10 bases, with 10 bases sitting between them. The CDR3 extends over 13 amino acids. CDR1 and CDR2 from the germline V gene are LGHDT and YNNKEL (reference sequence).

The chain employs TRBV19 and TRBJ2-1, with TRBD1 matching over 9 bases. The CDR3 consists of 13 residues. V trimming: 6 bases; J trimming: 6 bases; junction bases outside the gene matches: 3. Germline assignment: CDR1 LNHDA and CDR2 SQIVND (reference sequence). This CDR3 reads CASRGQGVNEQFF. Written as DNA, the CDR3 is TGTGCCAGTAGGGGACAGGGAGTCAATGAGCAGTTCTTC. Together with reference TRBV19 and TRBJ2-1, the CDR3 gives the full variable domain: DGGITQSPKYLFRKEGQNVTLSCEQNLNHDAMYWYRQDPGQGLRLIYYSQIVNDFQKGDIAEGYSVSREKKESFPLTVTSAQKNPTAFYLCASRGQGVNEQFFGPGTRLTVL.

This chain joins TRBV5-1 and TRBJ2-1; TRBD1 matches at 8 bases. Germline V CDR1 and CDR2: SGHRS, YFSETQ. The V gene end was trimmed by 4 bases and the J gene end by 2 bases; junction bases not matched to a gene: 8. This CDR3 has 16 amino acids. In DNA form, the CDR3 reads TGCGCCAGCAGCCCTGAGACAGGGGTACCCTACAATGAGCAGTTCTTC. Its protein is CASSPETGVPYNEQFF.

The CDR3 coding sequence is TGCAGCACCAACTTTGGAAACTATGGCTACACCTTC. It encodes CSTNFGNYGYTF. J is TRBJ1-2 and V is TRBV29-1, with no clear D. Germline-derived CDR1 and CDR2 are SQVTM and ANQGSEA. Trimming stripped 8 bases from V and 2 bases from J, with 12 bases between. The CDR3 consists of 12 residues.

The chain carries TRBV29-1 and TRBJ1-2; tentative D call: TRBD1 (5 bases). This CDR3 spans 10 amino acids. Germline V lookup: CDR1 SQVTM, CDR2 ANQGSEA. V lost 5 bases to trimming and J lost 6 bases, with 7 bases between them. The CDR3 is CSVWGNGYTF. DNA of the CDR3: TGCAGCGTTTGGGGGAATGGCTACACCTTC.

The J gene is TRBJ2-1, the V gene TRBV14, with TRBD2 matching over 8 bases. The CDR3 has 17 amino acids. Germline CDR1 reads SGHDN; CDR2 reads FVKESK. V was clipped by 1 base and J by 8 bases; unmatched bases: 13. The CDR3 region has the DNA TGTGCCAGCAGCCAAGGGGGGCCGAGCGGGAGACGGGATGAGCAGTTCTTC. It encodes CASSQGGPSGRRDEQFF.

V is TRBV9 and J is TRBJ1-2, with no clear D. Germline CDR1 SGDLS, CDR2 YYNGEE. CDR3 size: 14 residues. V lost 0 bases, J lost 0 bases, and 6 bases lay in between. For the CDR3, the DNA is TGTGCCAGCAGCGTAGTCGGTGCTAACTATGGCTACACCTTC. It is translated as CASSVVGANYGYTF. The full variable domain, with the rest looked up from reference TRBV9 and TRBJ1-2, is DSGVTQTPKHLITATGQRVTLRCSPRSGDLSVYWYQQSLDQGLQFLIQYYNGEERAKGNILERFSAQQFPDLHSELNLSSLELGDSALYFCASSVVGANYGYTFGSGTRLTVV.

The V call is TRBV6-5, the J call TRBJ1-1; D not resolved. CDR3 length: 14 residues. Germline values: CDR1 MNHEY, CDR2 SVGAGI. Trimming stripped 2 bases from V and 0 bases from J, with 7 bases between. The CDR3 sequence: CASSYGSVNTEAFF. The CDR3 DNA reads as TGTGCCAGCAGTTACGGGTCGGTGAACACTGAAGCTTTCTTT.

The CDR3 DNA sequence: TGTGCCAGCAGTCCCGCCCGTAGCACAGATACGCAGTATTTT. Translation gives CASSPARSTDTQYF. The chain combines TRBV27 with TRBJ2-3; no definite D call. Germline V gives CDR1 MNHEY, CDR2 SMNVEV (reference sequence). Trimming removed 5 bases at V and 0 bases at J, with 9 bases between. This CDR3 has 14 amino acids.

V is TRBV3-1 (or the pseudogene TRBV3-2) and J is TRBJ1-1, with 7 bases that match TRBD1. The CDR3 contains 14 residues. Germline CDR1 reads LGHDT; CDR2 reads YNNKEL (reference sequence). With V trimmed by 4 bases and J by 3 bases, 5 bases remained unmatched. The CDR3 bases are TGTGCCAGCAGCCGTCAGGGGGTGGACACTGAAGCTTTCTTT. It is translated as CASSRQGVDTEAFF.

This clone was picked up one time. V gene TRBV6-6 combines with J gene TRBJ2-7, with TRBD2 matching 8 bases. The CDR3 covers 14 residues. Germline loops: CDR1 MNHNY, CDR2 SVGAGI (reference sequence). Germline trimming cut 6 bases from V and 10 bases from J; bases unmatched to any gene: 14. The CDR3 here is CASSRNSGSEGQYF. In DNA, the CDR3 is TGTGCCAGCAGCCGCAACAGCGGGAGCGAAGGACAGTACTTC.

Regarding this clone: The sample contains more than one DNA sequence encoding this CDR3. This chain uses TRBV5-1 with TRBJ1-4; tentative D call: TRBD1 (6 bases). Per the germline V gene, CDR1 is SGHRS and CDR2 is YFSETQ. The CDR3 has 15 residues. The V and J ends lost 0 bases and 5 bases respectively, with 11 bases between them. The CDR3 DNA is TGCGCCAGCAGCTTGGCCCCGGGGGCGAATGAAAAACTGTTTTTT. Protein sequence: CASSLAPGANEKLFF.

The CDR3 DNA reads TGTGCCAGCAGCTTCTTCGAGCAGGGCTACGAGCAGTACTTC. Amino acid sequence: CASSFFEQGYEQYF. The rearrangement joins TRBV7-9 to TRBJ2-7, with D tentatively TRBD1 (5 bases). Germline V CDR1 and CDR2: SEHNR, FQNEAQ (reference sequence). The CDR3 has 14 residues. Trimming took off 3 bases at V and 3 bases at J, with 12 bases between the two ends.

A remark on this clone: The sample carries other DNA sequences with the same CDR3. The chain recombines TRBV29-1 with TRBJ1-2; D gene ambiguous. The CDR3 runs to 11 residues. V lost 1 base and J 4 bases, leaving 4 bases between the germline ends. The germline gives CDR1 SQVTM, CDR2 ANQGSEA. CDR3 sequence (DNA): TGCAGCGTTGAAGGACTCTATGGCTACACCTTC. It encodes CSVEGLYGYTF.

This chain links TRBV7-9 with TRBJ2-2; D is possibly TRBD1 (6 bases). The CDR3 covers 15 residues. The V gene's germline CDR1 is SEHNR and CDR2 FQNEAQ (reference sequence). The V end was cut by 5 bases, the J end by 2 bases, with 12 bases between. CDR3 protein: CASSPWDTNTGELFF. The CDR3 DNA is TGTGCCAGCAGCCCCTGGGACACTAACACCGGGGAGCTGTTTTTT.